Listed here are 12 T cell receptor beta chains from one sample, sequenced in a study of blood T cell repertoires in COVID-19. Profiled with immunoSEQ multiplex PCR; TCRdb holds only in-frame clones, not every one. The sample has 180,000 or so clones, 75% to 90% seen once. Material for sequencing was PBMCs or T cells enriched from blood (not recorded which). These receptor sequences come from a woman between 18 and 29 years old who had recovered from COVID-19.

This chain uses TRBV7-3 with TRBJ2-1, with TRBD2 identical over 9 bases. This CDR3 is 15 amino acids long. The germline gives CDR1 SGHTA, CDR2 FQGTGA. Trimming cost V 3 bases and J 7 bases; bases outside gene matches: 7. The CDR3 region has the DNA TGTGCCAGCAGCTTGGGTAGCGGGAGTGGAAATGAGCAGTTCTTC. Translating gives CASSLGSGSGNEQFF.

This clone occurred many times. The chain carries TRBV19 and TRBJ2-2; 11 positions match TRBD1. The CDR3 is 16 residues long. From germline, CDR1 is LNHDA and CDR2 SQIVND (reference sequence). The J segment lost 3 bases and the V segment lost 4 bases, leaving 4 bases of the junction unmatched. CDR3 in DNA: TGTGCCAGTAGTACCGGGACAGGGGGTGACACCGGGGAGCTGTTTTTT. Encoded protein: CASSTGTGGDTGELFF.

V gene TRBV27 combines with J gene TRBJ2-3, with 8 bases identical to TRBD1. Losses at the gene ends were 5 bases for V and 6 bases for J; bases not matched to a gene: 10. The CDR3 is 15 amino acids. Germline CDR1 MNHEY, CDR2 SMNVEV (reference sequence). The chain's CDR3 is CASSPRTGRWDTQYF. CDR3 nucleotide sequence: TGTGCCAGCAGTCCCCGGACAGGGCGGTGGGATACGCAGTATTTT.

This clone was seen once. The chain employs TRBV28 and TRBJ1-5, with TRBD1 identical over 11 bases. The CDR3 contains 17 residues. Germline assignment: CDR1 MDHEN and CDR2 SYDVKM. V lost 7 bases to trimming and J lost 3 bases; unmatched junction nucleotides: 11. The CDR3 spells CASKKRGQGVSNQPQHF. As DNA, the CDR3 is TGTGCCAGCAAAAAAAGGGGACAGGGGGTTTCCAATCAGCCCCAGCATTTT.

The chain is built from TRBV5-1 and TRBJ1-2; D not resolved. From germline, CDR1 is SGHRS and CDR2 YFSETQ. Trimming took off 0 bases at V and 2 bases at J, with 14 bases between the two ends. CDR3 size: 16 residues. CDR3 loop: CASSLGPGVTNYGYTF. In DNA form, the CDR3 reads TGCGCCAGCAGCTTGGGTCCCGGGGTAACGAACTATGGCTACACCTTC. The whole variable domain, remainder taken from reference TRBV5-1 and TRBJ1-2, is KAGVTQTPRYLIKTRGQQVTLSCSPISGHRSVSWYQQTPGQGLQFLFEYFSETQRNKGNFPGRFSGRQFSNSRSEMNVSTLELGDSALYLCASSLGPGVTNYGYTFGSGTRLTVV.

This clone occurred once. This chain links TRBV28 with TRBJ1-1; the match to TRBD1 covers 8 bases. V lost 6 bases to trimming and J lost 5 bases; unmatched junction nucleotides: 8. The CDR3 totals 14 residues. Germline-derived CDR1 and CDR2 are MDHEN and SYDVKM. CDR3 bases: TGTGCCAGCAGGCTACAGGGGGGTGGGACTGAAGCTTTCTTT. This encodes CASRLQGGGTEAFF. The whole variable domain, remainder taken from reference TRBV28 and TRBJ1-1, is DVKVTQSSRYLVKRTGEKVFLECVQDMDHENMFWYRQDPGLGLRLIYFSYDVKMKEKGDIPEGYSVSREKKERFSLILESASTNQTSMYLCASRLQGGGTEAFFGQGTRLTVV.

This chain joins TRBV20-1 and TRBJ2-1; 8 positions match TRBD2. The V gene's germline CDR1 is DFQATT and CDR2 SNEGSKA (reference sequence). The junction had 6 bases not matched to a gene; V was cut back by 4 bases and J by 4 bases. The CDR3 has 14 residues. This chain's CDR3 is CSANEAGVYNEQFF. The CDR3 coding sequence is TGCAGTGCTAATGAAGCGGGAGTGTACAATGAGCAGTTCTTC.

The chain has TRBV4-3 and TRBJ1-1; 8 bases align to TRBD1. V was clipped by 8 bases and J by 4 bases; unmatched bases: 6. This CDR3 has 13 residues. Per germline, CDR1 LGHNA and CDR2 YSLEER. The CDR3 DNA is TGCGCCAGCGGGACAGGATTTCGCACTGAAGCTTTCTTT. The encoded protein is CASGTGFRTEAFF.

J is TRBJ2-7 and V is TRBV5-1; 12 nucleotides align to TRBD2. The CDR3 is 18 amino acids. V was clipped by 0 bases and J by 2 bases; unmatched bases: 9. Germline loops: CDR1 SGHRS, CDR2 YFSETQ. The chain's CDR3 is CASSLAATTSGRTYEQYF. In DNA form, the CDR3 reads TGCGCCAGCAGCTTGGCCGCGACTACTAGCGGGAGGACCTACGAGCAGTACTTC.

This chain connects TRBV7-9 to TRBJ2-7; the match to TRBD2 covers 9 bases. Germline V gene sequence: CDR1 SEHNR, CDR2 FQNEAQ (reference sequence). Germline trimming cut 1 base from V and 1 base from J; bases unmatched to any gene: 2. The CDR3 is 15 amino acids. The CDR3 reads CASSLELAGSYEQYF. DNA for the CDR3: TGTGCCAGCAGCTTAGAGCTAGCGGGGTCCTACGAGCAGTACTTC.

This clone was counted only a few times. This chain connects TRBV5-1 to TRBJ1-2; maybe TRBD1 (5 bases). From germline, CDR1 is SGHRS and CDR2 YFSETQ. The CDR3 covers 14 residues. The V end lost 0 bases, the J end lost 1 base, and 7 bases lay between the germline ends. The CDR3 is CASSLGQNNYGYTF. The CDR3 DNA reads TGCGCCAGCAGCTTGGGACAGAATAACTATGGCTACACCTTC. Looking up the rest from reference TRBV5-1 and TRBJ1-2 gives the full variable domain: KAGVTQTPRYLIKTRGQQVTLSCSPISGHRSVSWYQQTPGQGLQFLFEYFSETQRNKGNFPGRFSGRQFSNSRSEMNVSTLELGDSALYLCASSLGQNNYGYTFGSGTRLTVV.

CDR3 sequence: CASGLVGQADTQYF. The CDR3 DNA reads TGTGCTAGTGGTTTGGTAGGTCAGGCAGATACGCAGTATTTT. V usage is TRBV12-5 and J usage is TRBJ2-3; D gene uncertain. Germline values: CDR1 LGHNT, CDR2 FRNRAP. CDR3 size: 14 residues. V was trimmed by 0 bases and J by 4 bases, leaving 8 bases between them. The variable domain in full, completed from reference TRBV12-5 and TRBJ2-3, reads DARVTQTPRHKVTEMGQEVTMRCQPILGHNTVFWYRQTMMQGLELLAYFRNRAPLDDSGMPKDRFSAEMPDATLATLKIQPSEPRDSAVYFCASGLVGQADTQYFGPGTRLTVL.